Below are 8 T cell receptor beta chains sequenced from a single sample in a study of breast tumors, draining lymph nodes, adjacent tissues. TCRdb analysed the multiplex PCR reads with MiXCR anew, one entry per CDR3 protein. The sample has 150,000 to 200,000 distinct CDR3 sequences; about 30% are singletons. Samples came from axillary lymph nodes draining the breast cancer. Sequencing used axillary lymph node tissue. These receptors were collected from a female donor with breast cancer. Some clones in this sample may be carry-over from other donors' samples.

The V call is TRBV28, the J call TRBJ2-2; a possible D gene is TRBD2 (6 bases). The germline V gene encodes CDR1 MDHEN and CDR2 SYDVKM. The CDR3 covers 16 residues. V lost 3 bases and J lost 2, with 13 bases in between. CDR3 sequence reads: CASSFWGDVNTGELFF. DNA of the CDR3: TGTGCCAGCAGTTTCTGGGGGGACGTAAACACCGGGGAGCTGTTTTTT.

The chain links TRBV7-8 to TRBJ1-3, with D perhaps TRBD1 (6 bases). Germline-derived CDR1 and CDR2 are SGHVS and FQNEAQ. V was cut by 1 base and J by 4 bases, with 17 bases left in between. The CDR3 covers 17 residues. The DNA for the CDR3 is TGTGCCAGCAGCTTAGGGGGGGGGGGGCAGCGAGGAAACACCATATATTTT. It translates to CASSLGGGGQRGNTIYF. The full variable domain, its missing parts supplied by reference TRBV7-8 and TRBJ1-3, is GAGVSQSPRYKVAKRGQDVALRCDPISGHVSLFWYQQALGQGPEFLTYFQNEAQLDKSGLPSDRFFAERPEGSVSTLKIQRTQQEDSAVYLCASSLGGGGQRGNTIYFGEGSWLTVV.

Concerning this clonotype itself: Because the CDR3's place on the DNA is in doubt, the DNA is left out and the CDR3 is given as listed by TCRdb. The chain is built from TRBV2 and TRBJ2-1; the table's D call of TRBD2 was not tested on the DNA. The CDR3 spans 15 amino acids, including both terminal residues. CDR1 is SNHLY and CDR2 is FYNNEI in the germline V gene. CDR3 amino acids: CACSASPLNYNEQFF.

The CDR3 sequence: CASSLGRSGGRTDTQYF. The CDR3 region has the DNA TGTGCCAGCAGCTTAGGGAGGAGCGGGGGGCGCACAGATACGCAGTATTTT. The rearrangement links TRBV7-9 to TRBJ2-3, with TRBD2 identical over 9 bases. The CDR3 is made up of 17 amino acids. The V gene end was trimmed by 1 base and the J gene end by 1 base; junction bases not matched to a gene: 6. Germline lookup yields CDR1 SEHNR and CDR2 FQNEAQ (reference sequence).

A note on this clonotype: Without the conserved terminal phenylalanine or tryptophan, this CDR3 likely stems from a read error. V and J are TRBV27 and TRBJ2-7, with D maybe TRBD2 (5 bases). The V gene's germline CDR1 is MNHEY and CDR2 SMNVEV (reference sequence). The CDR3 is 14 amino acids. Trimming pared 4 bases from V and 1 base from J, leaving 11 bases between. In DNA, the CDR3 is TGTGCCAGCAGTTCGGCGGGCCCGTCCTACGAGCAGTACCTC. Encoded protein: CASSSAGPSYEQYL.

V gene TRBV20-1 combines with J gene TRBJ2-7; 9 bases map to TRBD1. Losses at the gene ends were 3 bases for V and 7 bases for J; bases not matched to a gene: 16. The CDR3 consists of 16 residues. The V gene's germline CDR1 is DFQATT and CDR2 SNEGSKA (reference sequence). The CDR3 loop is CSARRDRDGGWYEQYF. The CDR3 DNA sequence: TGCAGTGCTAGGAGGGACAGGGATGGGGGATGGTATGAGCAGTACTTC.

This clonotype has more than one count but fewer than ten. This sequence joins TRBV6-1 and TRBJ2-7; the D gene is possibly TRBD2 (6 bases). V was shortened by 1 base and J by 4 bases, with 20 bases between the two germline ends. The CDR3 length is 17 residues. Per germline, CDR1 MNHNS and CDR2 SASEGT. CDR3 coding DNA: TGTGCCAGCAGTGAAGGCCCCGGAAACACGGGGGTTTACGAGCAGTACTTC. It yields the protein CASSEGPGNTGVYEQYF.

The chain has TRBV6-5 and TRBJ1-1; no reliable D call. Germline CDR1 reads MNHEY; CDR2 reads SVGAGI. The CDR3 totals 14 residues. Trimming shortened V by 6 bases and J by 1 base, and 12 bases separated the two germline ends. The CDR3 nucleotides are TGTGCCAGCAGGCACCCGGACGGGAACACTGAAGCTTTCTTT. It yields the protein CASRHPDGNTEAFF.